These 12 T cell receptor beta chains share one sample of origin, sequenced in a study of T cells in Graves' hyperthyroidism and ophthalmopathy. RNA transcripts provided the source from which TCR beta CDR3 regions were amplified. First-round RT-PCR targeting the TCR CDR3 was performed with the HTBI primer set. In TCRdb, the multiplex PCR reads were re-called with MiXCR into one record per CDR3 protein. The sample consists of hundreds of thousands of distinct CDR3 sequences, about 14% of them appearing once. Material: blood. The receptors stem from a woman aged 50 to 60 with Graves' ophthalmopathy.

At least ten counts were recorded for this clonotype. This chain joins TRBV7-3 and TRBJ2-1; D gene unclear. The CDR3 extends over 15 amino acids. Per germline, CDR1 SGHTA and CDR2 FQGTGA. V dropped 3 bases and J dropped 5 bases, with 14 bases sitting between them. The CDR3 is CASSFTASLNNEQFF. The DNA of the CDR3 is TGTGCCAGCAGCTTTACGGCGAGCCTAAACAATGAGCAGTTCTTC.

This clonotype was counted between two and nine times. For the CDR3, the DNA is TGCGCCAGCAGCTTGGCCGTAGCGGGAGGGCCCGGGGAGACCCAGTACTTC. Protein sequence: CASSLAVAGGPGETQYF. The chain has TRBV5-1 and TRBJ2-5; 11 bases agree with TRBD2. Germline V gene lookup returns CDR1 SGHRS and CDR2 YFSETQ. Trimming cost V 0 bases and J 5 bases; bases outside gene matches: 9. There are 17 residues in the CDR3.

This clonotype was seen many times. The V call is TRBV18, the J call TRBJ2-1, with 9 bases identical to TRBD1. Germline loops: CDR1 KGHSH, CDR2 LQKENI. This CDR3 is 16 amino acids long. The ends lost 1 base at V and 2 bases at J; junction bases unmatched: 3. The CDR3 sequence: CASSPQTGGPYNEQFF. The CDR3 bases are TGTGCCAGCTCACCACAAACAGGGGGCCCCTACAATGAGCAGTTCTTC.

This clonotype has ten or more counts. The rearrangement links TRBV19 to TRBJ1-2, with 10 bases that match TRBD1. With V trimmed by 6 bases and J by 4 bases, 8 bases remained unmatched. CDR3 size: 15 residues. Germline V gives CDR1 LNHDA, CDR2 SQIVND (reference sequence). The CDR3 here is CASSGDRGAFYGYTF. The CDR3 DNA follows: TGTGCCAGTAGCGGGGACAGGGGCGCTTTCTATGGCTACACCTTC.

This clonotype was recorded many times. The gene calls are TRBV28 and TRBJ2-7; D call uncertain. The CDR3 has 15 amino acids. Deletions cut 3 bases from V and 2 bases from J, with 14 bases between. Germline CDR1 reads MDHEN; CDR2 reads SYDVKM. CDR3: CASSFPQTPTYEQYF. CDR3 DNA: TGTGCCAGCAGTTTTCCCCAAACACCCACCTACGAGCAGTACTTC.

This clonotype turned up a few times. The chain links TRBV6-1 to TRBJ1-6, with 7 bases lining up with TRBD1. V trimming: 6 bases; J trimming: 7 bases; junction bases outside the gene matches: 6. This CDR3 is 14 amino acids long. The V gene's germline CDR1 is MNHNS and CDR2 SASEGT. This CDR3 is CASRTQGGNSPLHF. CDR3 DNA sequence: TGTGCCAGCAGGACTCAGGGGGGGAATTCACCCCTCCACTTT.

The CDR3 region has the DNA TGTGCCAGTAGTATAGATGGACAGAGAACCTACAATGAGCAGTTCTTC. Its protein is CASSIDGQRTYNEQFF. The chain employs TRBV19 and TRBJ2-1, with a possible D match to TRBD1 (6 bases). Germline V CDR1 and CDR2: LNHDA, SQIVND (reference sequence). This CDR3 contains 16 residues. Trimming pared 0 bases from V and 2 bases from J, leaving 11 bases between. The whole variable domain, remainder taken from reference TRBV19 and TRBJ2-1, is DGGITQSPKYLFRKEGQNVTLSCEQNLNHDAMYWYRQDPGQGLRLIYYSQIVNDFQKGDIAEGYSVSREKKESFPLTVTSAQKNPTAFYLCASSIDGQRTYNEQFFGPGTRLTVL.

About this clonotype itself: A single base separates this from a much larger clone, so it may be a read error. The rearrangement joins TRBV29-1 to TRBJ1-1; possibly TRBD1 for D (5 bases). Germline V gene sequence: CDR1 SQVTM, CDR2 ANQGSEA. The CDR3 spans 16 residues. Trimming took 0 bases from V and 3 from J, leaving 17 bases between them. The CDR3 DNA sequence: TGCAGCGTTGAAGATGCAAGCAGAGGGGCTTACACTGAAGCTTTCTTT. It specifies CSVEDASRGAYTEAFF.

This chain uses TRBV15 with TRBJ1-5; D is undetermined. V dropped 1 base and J dropped 1 base, with 8 bases sitting between them. The germline V gene has CDR1 LNHNV and CDR2 YYDKDF (reference sequence). The CDR3 is 15 residues long. CDR3 nucleotides: TGTGCCACCAGCAGAGGGGGAGGGAGCAATCAGCCCCAGCATTTT. Its protein product is CATSRGGGSNQPQHF.

This clonotype was detected a few times. This rearrangement joins TRBV6-1 to TRBJ2-2; 7 bases fit TRBD2. J lost 3 bases, V lost 8 bases, and 9 bases had no gene match. The germline V gene has CDR1 MNHNS and CDR2 SASEGT. The CDR3 contains 15 residues. Here the CDR3 DNA reads TGTGCCAGCGCCCGGGGGGTGAGGGACACCGGGGAGCTGTTTTTT. It specifies CASARGVRDTGELFF.

This clonotype has a handful of counts. This chain connects TRBV6-2 or TRBV6-3 to TRBJ2-2; the D call may be TRBD1 or TRBD2 (6 bases each). Trimming pared 7 bases from V and 0 bases from J, leaving 12 bases between. Germline CDR1 MNHEY, CDR2 SVGEGT. CDR3 length: 15 residues. The CDR3: CASKVGGSNTGELFF. CDR3 DNA sequence: TGTGCCAGCAAGGTGGGGGGCTCGAACACCGGGGAGCTGTTTTTT.

The gene calls are TRBV6-9 and TRBJ1-2; 11 bases are shared with TRBD1. CDR1 is MNHGY, CDR2 SVAAGI, per germline. V was pared by 3 bases and J by 8 bases, with 11 bases of the junction left unmatched. The CDR3 has 16 residues. The CDR3 region is CASSYLDRGPYEGYTF. CDR3 DNA sequence: TGTGCCAGCAGTTACTTGGACAGGGGGCCCTACGAGGGCTACACCTTC.